The entry below gives a single TCR beta chain sequence along with its context. As yet, its antigen is unknown. The data were taken from a study of Ad26.COV2.S vaccination and SARS-CoV-2 variants. Documented treatment: some 20 received Ad26.COV2.S at low or high dose, single or two shots; about five received placebo; per-sample allocation not given. Sampling was performed 63 days after the first vaccine or placebo injection. Assay used: immunoSEQ multiplex PCR; TCRdb lists only in-frame clones, some missing. The sample holds 350,000 to 450,000 clones, roughly four fifths seen once. Study results and caveats: Researchers reported similar non-spike TCR breadth in vaccine and placebo recipients. It was vaccine recipients, not placebo recipients, who had the higher spike-specific TCR breadth.

Germline V gene data show CDR1 as SGHDT and CDR2 as YYEEEE. J gave up 2 bases and V 2 bases, and 9 bases lay outside the gene matches. There are 16 residues in the CDR3. This receptor was identified in a person between 18 and 65 years old who received the Ad26.COV2.S COVID-19 vaccine or a placebo. Specimen: peripheral blood, collected in a trial of Ad26.COV2.S vaccine versus placebo. V usage is TRBV5-6 and J usage is TRBJ2-5; 7 bases are shared with TRBD1. CDR3 DNA sequence: TGTGCCAGCAGCTTACGGGACAGCCCTGGGCAAGAGACCCAGTACTTC. This codes for CASSLRDSPGQETQYF.